Described below is a single TCR beta chain sequence and its context. The sample originates from a study of OX40 agonist ivuxolimab in advanced cancers. This CDR3 contains 15 residues. The ends were cut back, 0 bases at V and 8 bases at J, with 14 bases in the middle. The germline gives CDR1 KGHSH, CDR2 LQKENI. Data came from immunoSEQ multiplex PCR; TCRdb stores just in-frame clones and leaves some out. There are tens of thousands of clones in the sample; around 77% occur only once, and 5.5% to 7% lies in the top ten. The gene calls are TRBV18 and TRBJ2-1; D perhaps matches TRBD2 (6 bases). The sequence was collected from an adult with an advanced solid tumor such as melanoma, head and neck, liver or kidney cancer. The sequences come from CD4+ or CD8+ T cells sorted from blood, collected in a trial of the OX40 agonist ivuxolimab. CDR3 amino acids: CASSPPAGFPDEQFF. The CDR3 nucleotides read TGTGCCAGCTCACCACCGGCGGGGTTCCCCGATGAGCAGTTCTTC. Using reference TRBV18 and TRBJ2-1 for the parts outside the CDR3, the full variable domain is NAGVMQNPRHLVRRRGQEARLRCSPMKGHSHVYWYRQLPEEGLKFMVYLQKENIIDESGMPKERFSAEFPKEGPSILRIQQVVRGDSAAYFCASSPPAGFPDEQFFGPGTRLTVL.